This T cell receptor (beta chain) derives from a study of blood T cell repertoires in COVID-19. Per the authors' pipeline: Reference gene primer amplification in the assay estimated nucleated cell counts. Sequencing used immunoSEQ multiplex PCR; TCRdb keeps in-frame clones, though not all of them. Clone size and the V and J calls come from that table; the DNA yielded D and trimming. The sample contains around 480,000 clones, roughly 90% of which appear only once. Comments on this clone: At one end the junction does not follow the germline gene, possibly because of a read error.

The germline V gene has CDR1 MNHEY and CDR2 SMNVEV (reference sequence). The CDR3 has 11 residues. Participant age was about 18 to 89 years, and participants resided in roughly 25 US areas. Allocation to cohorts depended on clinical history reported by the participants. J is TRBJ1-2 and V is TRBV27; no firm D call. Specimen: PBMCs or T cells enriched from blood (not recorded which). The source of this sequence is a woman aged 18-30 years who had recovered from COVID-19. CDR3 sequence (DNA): TGTGCCAGCAGAATAGAGAGGAGGGAGATCTTC. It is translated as CASRIERREIF.